This T cell receptor (beta chain) comes out of a study of beta chain features in type 1 diabetes. The study, taken as a whole, reports: Sequencing the cDNA could make cells with high TCR expression show up more than they should. Patients with Type 1 diabetes showed moderately but significantly shorter TCRB CDR3s in all four CD4+ subsets.

The isolated RNA, all of it, was reverse transcribed, so expressed TCRB transcripts were what got sequenced. Repertoires were generated with immunoSEQ multiplex PCR, while TCRdb's copy carries only in-frame clones and drops some. The data contain 600,000 to 700,000 clones, 12% of them seen just once; the ten biggest clones take up approximately 0.11%. Sorted CD4+ subsets: naive, central memory, regulatory, stem cell-like memory (CD45RO/CCR7/CD25/CD127/CD95/CD27 panel). This CDR3 contains 13 residues. The V gene lost 9 bases and the J gene lost 1 base, with 9 bases spanning the gap. Germline CDR1 reads MNHNS; CDR2 reads SASEGT. A note on this clone: What it binds is unknown.

This receptor was identified in a man between 25 and 39 years old with type 1 diabetes. The chain carries TRBV6-1 and TRBJ2-2, with D perhaps matching TRBD1 (5 bases). The sequenced sample consisted of naive CD4+ T cells from blood. The CDR3 region has the DNA TGTGCCAGTAGTCAGGGGAACACCGGGGAGCTGTTTTTT. Amino acids: CASSQGNTGELFF.